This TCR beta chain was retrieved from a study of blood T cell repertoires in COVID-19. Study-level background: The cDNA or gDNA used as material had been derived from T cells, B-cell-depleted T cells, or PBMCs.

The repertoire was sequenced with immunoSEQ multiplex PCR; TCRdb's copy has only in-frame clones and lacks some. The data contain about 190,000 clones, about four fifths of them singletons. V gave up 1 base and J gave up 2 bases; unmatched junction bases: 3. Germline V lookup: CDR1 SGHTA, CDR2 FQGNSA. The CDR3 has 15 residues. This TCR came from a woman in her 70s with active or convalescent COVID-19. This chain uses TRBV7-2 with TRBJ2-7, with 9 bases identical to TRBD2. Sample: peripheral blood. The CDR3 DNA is TGTGCCAGCAGCTTAGGAGCGGGAGGAACCTACGAGCAGTACTTC. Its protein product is CASSLGAGGTYEQYF.